The T cell receptor beta chain described here comes from a study of T cells in Graves' hyperthyroidism and ophthalmopathy. The study's findings and limits: From stable hyperthyroidism, ophthalmopathy was set apart by a 13 V-J model. Model output signaled ophthalmopathy a median around 6.9 months ahead of onset.

In the ophthalmopathy cohort, Clinical Activity Score was at least 3, NOSPECS grade at least 4, and duration under 3 months. V dropped 6 bases and J dropped 14 bases, with 20 bases sitting between them. CDR3 length equals 14 residues. TCR beta CDR3 regions were amplified from RNA. HTBI primers were the set used in a first-round RT-PCR of the TCR CDR3. Via MiXCR, TCRdb re-called the multiplex PCR reads, giving one row per CDR3 protein. Of 490,000 or so distinct CDR3 sequences listed, under 25% were seen once; the top ten hold roughly 49%. Ten or more counts support this clonotype. Its antigen remains unidentified.

Sequencing was done on a sample of blood. The TCR originated in a woman aged 70-85 years with Graves' ophthalmopathy. The genes are TRBV12-3 or TRBV12-4 and TRBJ1-6; D perhaps matches TRBD1 (5 bases). The CDR3 sequence: CASRSRPEGATLHF. In DNA form, the CDR3 reads TGTGCCAGCAGGTCTCGGCCAGAAGGGGCGACCCTCCACTTT.